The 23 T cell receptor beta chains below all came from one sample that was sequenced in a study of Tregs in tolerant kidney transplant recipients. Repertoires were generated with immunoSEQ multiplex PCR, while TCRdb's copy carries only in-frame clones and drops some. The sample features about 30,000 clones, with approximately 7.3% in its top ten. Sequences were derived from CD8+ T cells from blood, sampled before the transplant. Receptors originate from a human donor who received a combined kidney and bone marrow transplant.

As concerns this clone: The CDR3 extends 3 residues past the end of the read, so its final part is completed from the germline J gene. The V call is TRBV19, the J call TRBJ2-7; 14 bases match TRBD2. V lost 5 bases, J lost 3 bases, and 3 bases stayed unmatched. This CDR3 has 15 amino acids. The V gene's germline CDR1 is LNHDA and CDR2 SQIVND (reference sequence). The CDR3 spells CASSPGTSGSYEQYF. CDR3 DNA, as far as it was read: TGTGCCAGTAGTCCCGGGACTAGCGGGAGCTACGAG. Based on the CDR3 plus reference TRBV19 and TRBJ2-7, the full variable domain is DGGITQSPKYLFRKEGQNVTLSCEQNLNHDAMYWYRQDPGQGLRLIYYSQIVNDFQKGDIAEGYSVSREKKESFPLTVTSAQKNPTAFYLCASSPGTSGSYEQYFGPGTRLTVT.

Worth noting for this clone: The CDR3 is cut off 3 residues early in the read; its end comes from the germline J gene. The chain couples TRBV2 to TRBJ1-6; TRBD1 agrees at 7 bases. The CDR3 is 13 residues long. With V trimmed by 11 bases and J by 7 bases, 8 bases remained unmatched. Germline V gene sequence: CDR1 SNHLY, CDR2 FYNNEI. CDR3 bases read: TGTGCCGGAACCGGGACAGCGAATTCACCC. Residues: CAGTGTANSP. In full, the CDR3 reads CAGTGTANSPLHF.

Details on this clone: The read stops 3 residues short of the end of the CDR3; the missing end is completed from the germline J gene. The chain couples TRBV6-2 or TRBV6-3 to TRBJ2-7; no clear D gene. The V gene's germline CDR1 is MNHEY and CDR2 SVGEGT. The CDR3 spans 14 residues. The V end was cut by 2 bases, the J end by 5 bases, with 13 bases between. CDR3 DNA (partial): TGTGCCAGCAGTTACGACGGTGGAAGCGACGAG. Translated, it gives CASSYDGGSDE. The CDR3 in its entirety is CASSYDGGSDEQYF.

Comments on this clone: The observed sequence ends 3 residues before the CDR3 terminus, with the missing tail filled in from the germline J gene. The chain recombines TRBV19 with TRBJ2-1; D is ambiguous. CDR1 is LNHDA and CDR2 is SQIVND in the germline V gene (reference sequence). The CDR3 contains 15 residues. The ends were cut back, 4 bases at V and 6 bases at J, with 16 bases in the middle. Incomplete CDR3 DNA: TGTGCCAGTAGTACGCTAGAAACGACCGCCAATGAG. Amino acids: CASSTLETTANE. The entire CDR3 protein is CASSTLETTANEQFF.

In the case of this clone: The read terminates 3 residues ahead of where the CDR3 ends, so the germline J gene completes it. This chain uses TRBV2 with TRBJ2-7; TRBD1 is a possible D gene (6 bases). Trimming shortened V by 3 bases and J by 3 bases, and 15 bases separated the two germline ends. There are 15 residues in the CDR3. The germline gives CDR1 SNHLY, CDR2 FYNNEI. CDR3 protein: CASSESRTDYYEQYF. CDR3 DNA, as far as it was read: TGTGCCAGCAGTGAGTCGCGGACAGACTACTACGAG.

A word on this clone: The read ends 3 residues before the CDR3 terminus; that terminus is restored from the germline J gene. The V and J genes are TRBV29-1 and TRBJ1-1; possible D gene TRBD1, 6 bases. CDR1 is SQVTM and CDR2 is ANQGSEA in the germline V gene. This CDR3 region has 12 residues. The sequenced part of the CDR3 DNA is TGCAGCGATGACTACGTTGGAGGGGGA. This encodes CSDDYVGGG. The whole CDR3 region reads CSDDYVGGGAFF.

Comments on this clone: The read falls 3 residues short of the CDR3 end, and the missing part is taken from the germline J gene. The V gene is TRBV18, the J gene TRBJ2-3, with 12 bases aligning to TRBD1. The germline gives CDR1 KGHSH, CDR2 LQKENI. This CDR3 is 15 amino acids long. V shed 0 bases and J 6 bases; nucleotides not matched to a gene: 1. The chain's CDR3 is CASSPPGQGADTQYF. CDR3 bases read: TGTGCCAGCTCACCACCGGGACAGGGGGCTGATACG.

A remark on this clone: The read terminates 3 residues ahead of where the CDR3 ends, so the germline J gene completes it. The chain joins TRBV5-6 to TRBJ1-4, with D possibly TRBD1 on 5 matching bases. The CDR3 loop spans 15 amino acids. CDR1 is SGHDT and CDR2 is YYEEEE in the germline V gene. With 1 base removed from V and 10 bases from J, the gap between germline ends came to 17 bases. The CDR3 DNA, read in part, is TGTGCCAGCAGCTTGTCTTGGGGGGAAGATGGAAAA. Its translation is CASSLSWGEDGK. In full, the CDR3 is CASSLSWGEDGKLFF.

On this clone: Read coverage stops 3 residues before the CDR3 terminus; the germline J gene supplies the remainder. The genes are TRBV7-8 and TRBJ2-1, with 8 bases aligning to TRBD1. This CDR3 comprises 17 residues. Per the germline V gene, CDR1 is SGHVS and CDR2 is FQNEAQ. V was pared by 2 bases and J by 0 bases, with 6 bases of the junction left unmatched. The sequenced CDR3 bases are TGTGCCAGCAGCTTACCCAGACAGGGGAGCTCCTACAATGAG. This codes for CASSLPRQGSSYNE. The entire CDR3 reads CASSLPRQGSSYNEQFF.

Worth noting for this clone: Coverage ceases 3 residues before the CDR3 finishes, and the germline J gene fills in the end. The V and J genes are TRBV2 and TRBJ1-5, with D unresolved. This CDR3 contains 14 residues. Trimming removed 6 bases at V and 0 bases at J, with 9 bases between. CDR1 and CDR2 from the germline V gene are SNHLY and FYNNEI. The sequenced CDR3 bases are TGTGCCAGCAGACACGCAGATAGCAATCAGCCC. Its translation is CASRHADSNQP. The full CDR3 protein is CASRHADSNQPQHF.

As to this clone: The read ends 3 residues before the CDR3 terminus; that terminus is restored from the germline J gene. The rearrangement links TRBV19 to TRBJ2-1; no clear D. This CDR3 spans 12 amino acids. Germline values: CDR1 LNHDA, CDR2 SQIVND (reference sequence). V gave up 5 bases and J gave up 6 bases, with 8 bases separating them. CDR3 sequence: CASSGLINEQFF. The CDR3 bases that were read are TGTGCCAGTAGTGGCCTTATCAATGAG.

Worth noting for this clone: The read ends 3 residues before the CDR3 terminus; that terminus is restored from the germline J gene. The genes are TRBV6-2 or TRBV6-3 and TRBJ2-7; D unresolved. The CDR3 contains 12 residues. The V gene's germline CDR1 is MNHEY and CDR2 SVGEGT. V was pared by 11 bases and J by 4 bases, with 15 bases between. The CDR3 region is CAASTVTYEQYF. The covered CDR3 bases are TGTGCCGCAAGCACAGTTACTTACGAG.

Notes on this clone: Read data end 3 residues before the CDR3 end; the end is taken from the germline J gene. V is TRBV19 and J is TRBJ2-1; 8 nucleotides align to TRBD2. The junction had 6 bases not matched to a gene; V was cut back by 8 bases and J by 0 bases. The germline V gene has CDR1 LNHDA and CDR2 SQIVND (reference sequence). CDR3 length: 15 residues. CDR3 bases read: TGTGCCAGTGGCACACTAGCGGACTCCTACAATGAG. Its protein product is CASGTLADSYNE. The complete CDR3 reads CASGTLADSYNEQFF.

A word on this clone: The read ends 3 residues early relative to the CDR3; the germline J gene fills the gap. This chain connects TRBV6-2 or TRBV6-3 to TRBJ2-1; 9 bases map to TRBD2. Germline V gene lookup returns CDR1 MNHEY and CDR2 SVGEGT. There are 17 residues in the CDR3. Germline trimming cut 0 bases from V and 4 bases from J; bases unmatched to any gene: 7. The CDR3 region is CASSYSSSGEGYNEQFF. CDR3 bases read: TGTGCCAGCAGTTACTCGTCTAGCGGGGAGGGGTACAATGAG.

CDR3 region: CASSFPIGAPYEQYF. The sequenced CDR3 bases are TGTGCCAGCAGCTTCCCAATTGGGGCCCCCTACGAG. This chain joins TRBV5-5 and TRBJ2-7; TRBD1 might be the D (5 bases). The missing CDR3 end, 3 residues past where the read stops, is filled in from the germline J gene. The CDR3 extends over 15 amino acids. The V end was cut by 2 bases, the J end by 2 bases, with 14 bases between. CDR1 SGHKS and CDR2 YYEKEE come from the germline V gene (reference sequence). Filled out from reference TRBV5-5 and TRBJ2-7, the complete variable domain reads DAGVTQSPTHLIKTRGQQVTLRCSPISGHKSVSWYQQVLGQGPQFIFQYYEKEERGRGNFPDRFSARQFPNYSSELNVNALLLGDSALYLCASSFPIGAPYEQYFGPGTRLTVT.

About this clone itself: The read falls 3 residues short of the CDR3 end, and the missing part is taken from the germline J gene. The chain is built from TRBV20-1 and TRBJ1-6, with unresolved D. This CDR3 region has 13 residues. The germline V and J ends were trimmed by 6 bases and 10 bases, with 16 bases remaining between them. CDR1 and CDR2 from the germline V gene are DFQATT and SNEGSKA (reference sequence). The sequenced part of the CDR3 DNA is TGCAGTGCGAGAACACTGACTGACTCACCC. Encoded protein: CSARTLTDSP. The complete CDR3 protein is CSARTLTDSPLHF.

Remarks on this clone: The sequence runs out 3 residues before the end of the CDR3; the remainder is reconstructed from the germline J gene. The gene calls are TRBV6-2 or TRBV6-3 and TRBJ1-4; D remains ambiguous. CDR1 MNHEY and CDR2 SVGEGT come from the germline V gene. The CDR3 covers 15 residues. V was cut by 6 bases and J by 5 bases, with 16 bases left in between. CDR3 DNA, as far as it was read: TGTGCCAGCAGACAGAACAATATCTGGAATGAAAAA. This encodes CASRQNNIWNEK. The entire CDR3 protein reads CASRQNNIWNEKLFF.

CDR3 DNA (partial): TGTGCCAGTAGTATAGCGGGGGGTGCCGATACG. As protein: CASSIAGGADT. The CDR3 as a whole reads CASSIAGGADTQYF. The chain is built from TRBV19 and TRBJ2-3; 7 bases agree with TRBD2. Sequencing ends 3 residues short of the CDR3 end; the germline J gene provides the rest. The CDR3 runs to 14 residues. V lost 1 base to trimming and J lost 6 bases; unmatched junction nucleotides: 4. Germline V lookup: CDR1 LNHDA, CDR2 SQIVND (reference sequence).

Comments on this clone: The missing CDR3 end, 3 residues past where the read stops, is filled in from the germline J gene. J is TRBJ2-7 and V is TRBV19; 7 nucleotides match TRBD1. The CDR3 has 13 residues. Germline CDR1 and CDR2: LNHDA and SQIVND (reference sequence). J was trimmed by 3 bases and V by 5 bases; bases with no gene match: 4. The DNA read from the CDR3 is TGTGCCAGTAGTGAGGGGACAGACTACGAG. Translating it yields CASSEGTDYE. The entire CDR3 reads CASSEGTDYEQYF.

The CDR3 DNA, read in part, is TGTGCCCTCTGGGGGGGAATCTCCTATGGC. It specifies CALWGGISYG. The whole CDR3 sequence is CALWGGISYGYTF. The chain joins TRBV30 to TRBJ1-2, with D tentatively TRBD1 (5 bases). Read coverage stops 3 residues before the CDR3 terminus; the germline J gene supplies the remainder. V shed 8 bases and J shed 4 bases, with 17 bases lying between them. Germline loops: CDR1 GTSNPN, CDR2 SVGIG (reference sequence). The CDR3 is 13 amino acids. Filled out from reference TRBV30 and TRBJ1-2, the complete variable domain reads SQTIHQWPATLVQPVGSPLSLECTVEGTSNPNLYWYRQAAGRGLQLLFYSVGIGQISSEVPQNLSASRPQDRQFILSSKKLLLSDSGFYLCALWGGISYGYTFGSGTRLTVV.

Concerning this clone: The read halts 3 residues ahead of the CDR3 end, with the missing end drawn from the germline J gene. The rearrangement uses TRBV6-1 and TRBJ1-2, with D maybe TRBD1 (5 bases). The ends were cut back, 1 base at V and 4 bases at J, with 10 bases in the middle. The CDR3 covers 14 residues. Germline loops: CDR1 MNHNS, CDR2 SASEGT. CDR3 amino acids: CASSEGGVGYGYTF. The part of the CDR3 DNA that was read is TGTGCCAGCAGTGAAGGGGGGGTTGGCTATGGC.

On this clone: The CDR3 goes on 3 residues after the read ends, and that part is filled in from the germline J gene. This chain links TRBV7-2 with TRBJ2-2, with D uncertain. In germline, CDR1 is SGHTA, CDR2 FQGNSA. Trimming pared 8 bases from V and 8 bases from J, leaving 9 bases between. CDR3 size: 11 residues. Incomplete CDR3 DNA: TGTGCCAGCGACATCTTGGGGGAG. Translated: CASDILGE. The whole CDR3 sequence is CASDILGELFF.

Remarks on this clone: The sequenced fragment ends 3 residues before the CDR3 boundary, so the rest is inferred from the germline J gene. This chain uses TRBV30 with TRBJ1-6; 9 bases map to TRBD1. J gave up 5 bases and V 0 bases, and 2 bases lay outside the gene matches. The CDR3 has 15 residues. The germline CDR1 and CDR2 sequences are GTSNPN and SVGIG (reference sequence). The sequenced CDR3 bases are TGTGCCTGGAGTGTAGGGACAGGGCATAATTCACCC. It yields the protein CAWSVGTGHNSP. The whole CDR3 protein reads CAWSVGTGHNSPLHF. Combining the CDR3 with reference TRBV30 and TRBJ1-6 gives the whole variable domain SQTIHQWPATLVQPVGSPLSLECTVEGTSNPNLYWYRQAAGRGLQLLFYSVGIGQISSEVPQNLSASRPQDRQFILSSKKLLLSDSGFYLCAWSVGTGHNSPLHFGNGTRLTVT.